This entry lists 19 T cell receptor beta chains sequenced from one sample in a study of control samples from healthy donors and cancer patients. This table comes from immunoSEQ multiplex PCR, and its TCRdb copy is limited to in-frame clones, with some not included. The data hold about 150,000 clones, with 85% to 95% observed a single time. The sequenced sample consisted of blood. Every receptor here comes from a man aged 50-59 years in good health.

The V call is TRBV3-1 (or the pseudogene TRBV3-2), the J call TRBJ2-7; 11 bases are a match to TRBD2. The CDR3 loop spans 15 amino acids. Germline assignment: CDR1 LGHDT and CDR2 YNNKEL (reference sequence). Losses at the gene ends were 3 bases for V and 2 bases for J; bases not matched to a gene: 3. This CDR3 reads CASSHTSGSAYEQYF. In DNA, the CDR3 is TGTGCCAGCAGCCACACTAGCGGGAGTGCCTACGAGCAGTACTTC.

This clone appeared a single time. The gene calls are TRBV4-2 and TRBJ2-3; no clear D. The germline gives CDR1 LGHNA, CDR2 YNFKEQ. CDR3 size: 16 residues. Trimming removed 4 bases at V and 0 bases at J, with 14 bases between. CDR3 coding DNA: TGTGCCAGCAGCCTTTATCCAGATGCTAGCACAGATACGCAGTATTTT. The encoded protein is CASSLYPDASTDTQYF.

The V and J genes are TRBV9 and TRBJ2-2, with a tentative D call TRBD2 (5 bases). V was pared by 1 base and J by 2 bases, with 6 bases between. Germline V CDR1 and CDR2: SGDLS, YYNGEE. The CDR3 totals 14 residues. CDR3 in amino acids: CASSVPGNTGELFF. The DNA for the CDR3 is TGTGCCAGCAGCGTACCGGGAAACACCGGGGAGCTGTTTTTT.

This chain connects TRBV18 to TRBJ2-1; 13 positions agree with TRBD2. In germline, CDR1 is KGHSH, CDR2 LQKENI. V lost 3 bases and J lost 10; bases outside the gene matches: 6. The CDR3 extends over 15 amino acids. The CDR3 sequence is CASSPRTSGSQEQFF. CDR3 in DNA: TGTGCCAGCTCACCTAGGACTAGCGGGAGTCAGGAGCAGTTCTTC.

V and J are TRBV10-3 and TRBJ1-1; D gene unclear. Germline V gene lookup returns CDR1 ENHRY and CDR2 SYGVKD. This CDR3 spans 13 amino acids. V was cut by 1 base and J by 0 bases, with 3 bases left in between. CDR3 in amino acids: CAISELVNTEAFF. As DNA, the CDR3 is TGTGCCATCAGTGAGTTAGTGAACACTGAAGCTTTCTTT.

This clone has just a few counts. V and J are TRBV7-2 and TRBJ2-7, with D uncertain. The CDR3 is made up of 12 amino acids. CDR1 and CDR2 (germline): SGHTA, FQGNSA. Trimming stripped 5 bases from V and 1 base from J, with 6 bases between. CDR3 sequence (DNA): TGTGCCAGCAGCCCACAGTCCTACGAGCAGTACTTC. It specifies CASSPQSYEQYF.

CDR3 loop: CASRSDRGPDSYNSPLHF. The CDR3 DNA reads TGTGCCAGCAGATCAGACAGGGGGCCCGACTCCTATAATTCACCCCTCCACTTT. The rearrangement joins TRBV27 to TRBJ1-6, with 10 nucleotides matching TRBD1. CDR3 length: 18 residues. V was clipped by 6 bases and J by 0 bases; unmatched bases: 8. Per germline, CDR1 MNHEY and CDR2 SMNVEV (reference sequence).

This clone was recorded only once. V usage is TRBV28 and J usage is TRBJ2-3; a possible D gene is TRBD2 (6 bases). Germline CDR1 is MDHEN and CDR2 is SYDVKM. Between the trimmed V and J ends, which lost 6 bases and 4 bases, there was a span of 17 bases. The CDR3 loop spans 15 amino acids. The CDR3 region is CASSFWRALADTQYF. The CDR3 region has the DNA TGTGCCAGCAGCTTCTGGAGGGCCCTCGCAGATACGCAGTATTTT.

The CDR3 sequence: CASSSRLAYNEQFF. The DNA of the CDR3 is TGCGCCAGCAGCTCACGACTAGCCTACAATGAGCAGTTCTTC. The chain couples TRBV5-1 to TRBJ2-1; the D gene is possibly TRBD2 (6 bases). Trimming cost V 3 bases and J 2 bases, with 9 bases left between them. The CDR3 totals 14 residues. The V gene's germline CDR1 is SGHRS and CDR2 YFSETQ.

The V call is TRBV18, the J call TRBJ1-1, with D possibly matching TRBD1 (5 bases). CDR3 length equals 14 residues. Germline CDR1 reads KGHSH; CDR2 reads LQKENI. V was pared by 3 bases and J by 4 bases, with 12 bases between. CDR3 in amino acids: CASSPITGGTEAFF. CDR3 coding DNA: TGTGCCAGCTCACCCATCACAGGAGGCACTGAAGCTTTCTTT.

The rearrangement links TRBV6-5 to TRBJ2-1; maybe TRBD2 (5 bases). The CDR3 is made up of 12 amino acids. CDR1 is MNHEY, CDR2 SVGAGI, per germline. The V end lost 1 base, the J end lost 8 bases, and 6 bases lay between the germline ends. The CDR3 region has the DNA TGTGCCAGCAGTTACTTGGGAGATGAGCAGTTCTTC. This encodes CASSYLGDEQFF.

V gene TRBV18 combines with J gene TRBJ1-1; TRBD1 agrees at 8 bases. There are 13 residues in the CDR3. Unmatched junction bases numbered 3, after V lost 5 bases and J lost 4 bases. CDR1 and CDR2 (germline): KGHSH, LQKENI. CDR3 nucleotide sequence: TGTGCCAGCTCAGGACAGGGTAGCACTGAAGCTTTCTTT. As protein: CASSGQGSTEAFF.

The chain couples TRBV28 to TRBJ2-1; 8 bases line up with TRBD1. From germline, CDR1 is MDHEN and CDR2 SYDVKM. The J segment lost 6 bases and the V segment lost 8 bases, leaving 3 bases of the junction unmatched. The CDR3 sequence is 12 residues long. The CDR3: CASLDRVNEQFF. CDR3 sequence (DNA): TGTGCCAGCCTGGACAGGGTCAATGAGCAGTTCTTC. Filled out from reference TRBV28 and TRBJ2-1, the complete variable domain reads DVKVTQSSRYLVKRTGEKVFLECVQDMDHENMFWYRQDPGLGLRLIYFSYDVKMKEKGDIPEGYSVSREKKERFSLILESASTNQTSMYLCASLDRVNEQFFGPGTRLTVL.

The chain couples TRBV18 to TRBJ2-3, with D possibly being TRBD1 or TRBD2 (5 bases each). Trimming left V 5 bases short and J 5 bases short, with 11 bases between. This CDR3 has 13 residues. The germline V gene has CDR1 KGHSH and CDR2 LQKENI. CDR3 loop: CASSSGPLDTQYF. CDR3 nucleotides: TGTGCCAGCTCATCGGGACCTCTAGATACGCAGTATTTT.

The rearrangement links TRBV7-9 to TRBJ1-2; 8 nucleotides line up with TRBD1. The CDR3 contains 15 residues. V lost 6 bases, J lost 4 bases, and 10 bases stayed unmatched. Germline assignment: CDR1 SEHNR and CDR2 FQNEAQ (reference sequence). For the CDR3, the DNA is TGTGCCAGCAGTACCGGGACAGGATTTCTCTATGGCTACACCTTC. Translating gives CASSTGTGFLYGYTF.

Points on this clone: Other DNA sequences of this sample code for an identical CDR3. V gene TRBV28 combines with J gene TRBJ1-5; D is undetermined. CDR3 length: 13 residues. V was clipped by 6 bases and J by 0 bases, with 6 bases between them. CDR1 MDHEN and CDR2 SYDVKM come from the germline V gene. In DNA form, the CDR3 reads TGTGCCAGCAGAGATTATAGCAATCAGCCCCAGCATTTT. As protein: CASRDYSNQPQHF. The full variable domain, in which reference TRBV28 and TRBJ1-5 provide the parts outside the CDR3, is DVKVTQSSRYLVKRTGEKVFLECVQDMDHENMFWYRQDPGLGLRLIYFSYDVKMKEKGDIPEGYSVSREKKERFSLILESASTNQTSMYLCASRDYSNQPQHFGDGTRLSIL.

The chain has TRBV30 and TRBJ1-5, with unresolved D. Looked up from germline, CDR1 is GTSNPN and CDR2 is SVGIG (reference sequence). Trimming took off 1 base at V and 4 bases at J, with 11 bases between the two ends. The CDR3 has 14 amino acids. The CDR3 coding sequence is TGTGCCTGGAGTGCCACAGAGTTTAATCAGCCCCAGCATTTT. As protein: CAWSATEFNQPQHF.

The chain couples TRBV9 to TRBJ2-7; 8 bases agree with TRBD2. V dropped 0 bases and J dropped 0; count of bases not matched to a gene: 5. The germline V gene has CDR1 SGDLS and CDR2 YYNGEE. The CDR3 has 16 amino acids. The CDR3 nucleotides read TGTGCCAGCAGCGTAGATAATAGCGGGAACTCCTACGAGCAGTACTTC. Its protein is CASSVDNSGNSYEQYF.

The rearrangement links TRBV6-1 to TRBJ1-5; D ambiguous. This CDR3 contains 13 residues. CDR1 and CDR2 (germline): MNHNS, SASEGT. The ends were cut back, 3 bases at V and 6 bases at J, with 9 bases in the middle. CDR3 nucleotides: TGTGCCAGCAGTGAGGGTGGGAGTCAGCCCCAGCATTTT. This encodes CASSEGGSQPQHF.